These T cell receptor beta chains were read from a single sample in a study of long-term antiretroviral therapy in people with HIV. This table comes from immunoSEQ multiplex PCR, and its TCRdb copy is limited to in-frame clones, with some not included. The sample contains about 43,000 clones, around nine tenths of which appear only once. Sequenced material: unsorted PBMCs, taken 0.1 years before starting antiretroviral therapy. All receptors derive from a woman in her forties or fifties with HIV. Both conserved end residues are part of each CDR3. A row's size may be missing; if present it is once, few, many or a size class.

V gene	J gene	clone size	CDR3 protein
TRBV12-5	TRBJ1-2	-	CASGFATGGRANYGYTF
TRBV27	TRBJ2-1	-	CASSLLAGYSYNEQFF
TRBV2	TRBJ1-2	-	CASSEASRSYGYTF
TRBV4-1	TRBJ1-4	-	CASSQVPGSREKLFF
TRBV19	TRBJ1-5	-	CASSITSYSNQPQHF
TRBV19	TRBJ2-5	-	CASSIAGVQETQYF
TRBV13	TRBJ2-1	once	CASSPRGLAGPREYNEQFF
TRBV27	TRBJ1-3	-	CASSPLQGRSGNTIYF
TRBV4-2	TRBJ2-7	few	CASSQDVLDGVVYEQYF
TRBV5-1	TRBJ2-7	-	CASSLDGTGGYEQYF
TRBV2	TRBJ1-6	-	CASTEEALPPLHF
TRBV30	TRBJ1-2	-	CAWSSKGAWDYGYTF
TRBV5-6	TRBJ1-2	once	CASSFGQGRYGYTF
TRBV5-1	TRBJ2-7	-	CASTFGTTTAREQYF
TRBV5-4	TRBJ1-1	-	CASSLAAGGNTEAFF
TRBV5-6	TRBJ1-2	-	CASSAAAGGYYGYTF
TRBV29-1	TRBJ1-2	-	CSVLSGRDYGYTF
TRBV6-4	TRBJ1-1	-	CAVRGMAAFF
TRBV7-9	TRBJ2-2	-	CASSLQRGTNTGELFF
TRBV7-9	TRBJ1-1	-	CASSSQGSITEAFF
TRBV7-3	TRBJ2-5	-	CASSKRGAGSLETQYF
TRBV10-3	TRBJ1-5	-	CAISESGGGNQPQHF
TRBV27	TRBJ1-2	-	CASSHSTGAGYGYTF
TRBV2	TRBJ1-5	-	CASSEFQGSNQPQHF
TRBV30	TRBJ1-4	-	CAWSVRGDATNEKLFF
TRBV7-3	TRBJ1-1	-	CASSLQGANTEAFF
TRBV27	TRBJ2-7	-	CASSTDKPSLSYEQYF
TRBV5-4	TRBJ2-7	-	CATQGKGTYEQYF
TRBV19	TRBJ1-1	-	CASSRGQGMNTEAFF
TRBV2	TRBJ2-5	-	CASSEQSGVKETQYF
TRBV29-1	TRBJ2-5	-	CSVRDNFGGETQYF
TRBV7-2	TRBJ2-3	-	CASSTLREPELPVNTQYF
TRBV6-5	TRBJ2-1	-	CASRLINNEQFF
TRBV11-2	TRBJ2-7	-	CASSLLRTGSYEQYF
TRBV9	TRBJ1-2	-	CASSSDSGGYGYTF